These 6 T cell receptor beta chains were sequenced from one sample in a study of spatial heterogeneity in lung cancer. Using its own MiXCR run on the 5' RACE reads, TCRdb lists one record per CDR3 protein. The sample records about 92,000 distinct CDR3 sequences, approximately 12% being singletons. Time point defined: sample taken at primary tumor resection. The study sequenced unsorted whole RNA from tumor, nontumor lung or frozen PBMC. Sequencing used PBMCs, obtained at surgery. All receptors derive from a male donor with early-stage non-small cell lung cancer.

This chain connects TRBV3-1 to TRBJ1-4; D unclear. Germline V gene lookup returns CDR1 LGHDT and CDR2 YNNKEL (reference sequence). The CDR3 is 12 residues long. The germline V and J ends were trimmed by 4 bases and 11 bases, with 11 bases remaining between them. CDR3 nucleotide sequence: TGTGCCAGCAGCCGGAACCTGGGGAAACTGTTTTTT. Protein: CASSRNLGKLFF.

This chain joins TRBV11-1 and TRBJ2-1; D is possibly TRBD2 (5 bases). Trimming cost V 0 bases and J 5 bases, with 17 bases left between them. The CDR3 covers 17 residues. Germline-derived CDR1 and CDR2 are SGHAT and FQDESV (reference sequence). This CDR3 reads CASSLAVQAGRDNEQFF. Here the CDR3 DNA reads TGTGCCAGCAGCTTAGCAGTTCAGGCCGGGCGGGACAATGAGCAGTTCTTC.

The chain couples TRBV3-2 to TRBJ2-7. TRBV3-2 is deemed a pseudogene. The CDR3 is 12 residues long. Written as DNA, the CDR3 is TGTGCCAGCAGCACGACAAGCTACGAGCAGTACTTC. Protein product: CASSTTSYEQYF.

This clonotype was seen ten or more times. CDR3 protein: CASSDDIFSTDTQYF. The CDR3 DNA follows: TGTGCCAGCAGCGACGACATCTTCTCCACAGATACGCAGTATTTT. The genes are TRBV9 and TRBJ2-3; D is unclear. Germline V gene data show CDR1 as SGDLS and CDR2 as YYNGEE. The CDR3 is 15 amino acids. With 3 bases removed from V and 2 bases from J, the gap between germline ends came to 13 bases.

This rearrangement joins TRBV5-1 to TRBJ1-2, with D possibly being TRBD1 (5 bases). The CDR3 length is 13 residues. The germline gives CDR1 SGHRS, CDR2 YFSETQ. V shed 0 bases and J shed 8 bases, with 11 bases lying between them. This CDR3 reads CASSLATGLGYTF. The CDR3 DNA is TGCGCCAGCAGCTTGGCAACAGGTCTGGGCTACACCTTC.

This clonotype was picked up many times. This chain connects TRBV9 to TRBJ1-3; TRBD1 is a possible D gene (6 bases). The CDR3 totals 15 residues. Germline V gives CDR1 SGDLS, CDR2 YYNGEE. V lost 3 bases and J 0 bases, leaving 10 bases between the germline ends. Written as DNA, the CDR3 is TGTGCCAGCAGCGGGACAGTTTTCTCTGGAAACACCATATATTTT. This encodes CASSGTVFSGNTIYF. The full variable domain, with the rest looked up from reference TRBV9 and TRBJ1-3, is DSGVTQTPKHLITATGQRVTLRCSPRSGDLSVYWYQQSLDQGLQFLIQYYNGEERAKGNILERFSAQQFPDLHSELNLSSLELGDSALYFCASSGTVFSGNTIYFGEGSWLTVV.